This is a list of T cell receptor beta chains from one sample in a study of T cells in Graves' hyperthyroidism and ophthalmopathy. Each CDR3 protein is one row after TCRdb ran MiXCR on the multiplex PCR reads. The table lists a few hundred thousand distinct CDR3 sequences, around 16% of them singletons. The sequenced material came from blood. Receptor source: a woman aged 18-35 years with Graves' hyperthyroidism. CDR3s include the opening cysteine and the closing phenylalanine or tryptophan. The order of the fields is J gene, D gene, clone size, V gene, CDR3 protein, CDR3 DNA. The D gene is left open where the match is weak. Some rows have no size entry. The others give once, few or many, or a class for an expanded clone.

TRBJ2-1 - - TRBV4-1 CASSQAPIGDEQFF TGCGCCAGCAGCCAAGCCCCAATCGGGGATGAGCAGTTCTTC
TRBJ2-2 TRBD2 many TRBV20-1 CSVQNPRLAGDVGELFF TGCAGTGTTCAAAACCCTCGACTAGCGGGAGATGTCGGGGAGCTGTTTTTT
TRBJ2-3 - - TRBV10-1 CASSDGVTDTQYF TGCGCCAGCAGTGACGGCGTGACAGATACGCAGTATTTT
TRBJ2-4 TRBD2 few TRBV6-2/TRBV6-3 CASMRALAGENIQYF TGTGCCAGCATGAGGGCCCTAGCGGGGGAAAACATTCAGTACTTC
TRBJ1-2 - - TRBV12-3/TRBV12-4 CASSFGGEDYGYTF TGTGCCAGCAGTTTTGGAGGGGAAGACTATGGCTACACCTTC
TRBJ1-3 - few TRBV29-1 CSAYRASGNTIYF TGCAGCGCCTACAGGGCCTCTGGAAACACCATATATTTT
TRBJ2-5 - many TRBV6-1 CASSRGLRGETQYF TGTGCCAGCAGCAGGGGACTTAGGGGAGAGACCCAGTACTTC
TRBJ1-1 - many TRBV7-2 CASSTQSMNTEAFF TGTGCCAGCAGCACCCAGAGCATGAACACTGAAGCTTTCTTT
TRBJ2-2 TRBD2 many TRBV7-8 CASSSRLGESGGPWNTGELFF TGTGCCAGCAGCTCACGCTTGGGTGAAAGCGGGGGGCCCTGGAACACCGGGGAGCTGTTTTTT
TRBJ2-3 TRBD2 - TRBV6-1 CASRTIGSGAGTDTQYF TGTGCCAGCAGAACCATAGGAAGCGGGGCAGGGACAGATACGCAGTATTTT
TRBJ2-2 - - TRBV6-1 CASTLRGYTGELFF TGTGCCAGCACCCTACGCGGTTACACCGGGGAGCTGTTTTTT
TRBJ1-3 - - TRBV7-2 CASSLIGSGNTIYF TGTGCCAGCAGCTTAATAGGCTCTGGAAACACCATATATTTT
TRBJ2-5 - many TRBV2 CASRLEYF TGTGCCAGCAGACTAGAGTACTTC
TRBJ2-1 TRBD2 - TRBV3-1 CASSPTSGGFNEQFF TGTGCCAGCAGTCCTACTAGCGGGGGTTTCAATGAGCAGTTCTTC
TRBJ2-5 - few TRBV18 CASSPESLSRETQYF TGTGCCAGCTCACCGGAAAGTTTGTCCAGAGAGACCCAGTACTTC
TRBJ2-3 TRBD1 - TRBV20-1 CSPTGGGTDTQYF TGCAGTCCTACAGGGGGCGGCACAGATACGCAGTATTTT
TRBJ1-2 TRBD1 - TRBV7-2 CASSQPQGAAGYTF TGTGCCAGCAGCCAACCACAGGGGGCTGCTGGCTACACCTTC
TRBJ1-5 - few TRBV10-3 CAISDDTYSNQPQHF TGTGCCATCAGTGATGACACTTATAGCAATCAGCCCCAGCATTTT
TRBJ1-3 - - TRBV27 CASSGPPWFTIYF TGTGCCAGCAGCGGACCCCCATGGTTCACCATATATTTT
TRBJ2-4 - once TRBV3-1 CASSPLQTDRTRFGKNIQYF TGTGCCAGCAGCCCACTTCAGACAGACAGGACGAGGTTTGGCAAAAACATTCAGTACTTC
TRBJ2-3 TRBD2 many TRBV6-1 CASSSYLSGGGTDTQYF TGTGCCAGCAGTTCCTACCTTAGCGGGGGGGGCACAGATACGCAGTATTTT
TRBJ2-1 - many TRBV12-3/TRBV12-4 CASSLYLGSSYNEQFF TGTGCCAGCAGTTTATACTTGGGGAGCTCCTACAATGAGCAGTTCTTC
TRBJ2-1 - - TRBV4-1 CASSHRVGLNEQFF TGCGCCAGCAGCCACAGGGTGGGGTTGAATGAGCAGTTCTTC
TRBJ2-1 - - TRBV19 CASSEFYNEQFF TGTGCCAGTAGTGAGTTCTACAATGAGCAGTTCTTC
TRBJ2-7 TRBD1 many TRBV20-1 CSARPEQGLSYEQYF TGCAGTGCTAGACCCGAACAGGGGCTCTCCTACGAGCAGTACTTC
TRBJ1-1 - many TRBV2 CASTTNRNTEAFF TGTGCCAGCACCACAAACAGGAACACTGAAGCTTTCTTT
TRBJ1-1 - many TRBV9 CASSSSDSSTEAFF TGTGCCAGCAGCTCCTCGGACAGCTCCACTGAAGCTTTCTTT